Detailed here is one T cell receptor beta chain. The CDR3 loop spans 13 amino acids. Germline CDR1 reads SGHTA; CDR2 reads FQGTGA. The V and J ends lost 5 bases and 8 bases, in that order; junction bases with no gene match: 8. Clones were read by immunoSEQ multiplex PCR, and TCRdb kept only the in-frame ones, dropping some. This sample has about 68,000 clones, with roughly nine tenths found just once. The data stem from a study of T cell changes during pregnancy in multiple sclerosis. This chain joins TRBV7-3 and TRBJ1-1; 7 nucleotides line up with TRBD1. This sequence originates from a female donor with multiple sclerosis, enrolled in a pregnancy study. The sequenced sample was peripheral blood, obtained in the third trimester of pregnancy. Here the CDR3 reads CASSTGRDSEAFF. The CDR3 nucleotides are TGTGCCAGCAGCACTGGCCGGGACAGCGAAGCTTTCTTT.